This note documents a single TCR beta chain sequence. Its cognate antigen is unknown. The V end was cut by 3 bases, the J end by 10 bases, with 10 bases between. Per germline, CDR1 GTSNPN and CDR2 SVGIG (reference sequence). The CDR3 contains 11 residues. The data originate from a study of T-cell memory formation after mild COVID-19. Study details: Largely, the TCR clusters proved donor specific.

Study-level points and caveats: Clones that contracted from day 15 to 85 were balanced CD4/CD8, while later expanders leaned CD4+.

TCRdb ran MiXCR on the 5' RACE reads and lists one entry per CDR3 protein. Here the sample spans roughly 610,000 distinct CDR3 sequences, about 18% being singletons. The chain combines TRBV30 with TRBJ2-1; no clear D gene. The material sequenced was PBMCs or a T cell subset sorted from them (not recorded which). The receptor was isolated from an adult woman who had mild COVID-19 (a few samples of this study predate the infection). Cell type and time point are not known. The CDR3 loop is CAWSLMGEQFF. CDR3 coding DNA: TGTGCCTGGAGCCTGATGGGAGAGCAGTTCTTC.